What follows are 7 T cell receptor beta chains derived from one specimen sequenced in a study of blood T cell repertoires in COVID-19. Some clones are missing from TCRdb's copy, which holds only in-frame ones; the method was immunoSEQ multiplex PCR. The repertoire includes about 160,000 clones, more than 60% of them detected once, and about 7.8% sits in the top ten. Material: peripheral blood. These receptors came from a man aged 60-69 years with acute or convalescent COVID-19.

A note on this clone: Other DNA variants within this sample encode the same CDR3. V gene TRBV28 combines with J gene TRBJ1-2; D gene ambiguous. V gave up 6 bases and J gave up 4 bases, with 18 bases separating them. Germline assignment: CDR1 MDHEN and CDR2 SYDVKM. The CDR3 is 15 residues long. The CDR3 DNA reads as TGTGCCAGCAGCCCCCCGGGATTCTCCAGCTATGGCTACACCTTC. Translating it yields CASSPPGFSSYGYTF.

This chain uses TRBV19 with TRBJ1-5, with 7 bases identical to TRBD1. Trimming cost V 6 bases and J 5 bases; bases outside gene matches: 4. This CDR3 is 13 amino acids long. Germline V CDR1 and CDR2: LNHDA, SQIVND (reference sequence). CDR3 sequence (DNA): TGTGCCAGTAGGACTACAGGGGATCAGCCCCAGCATTTT. Residues: CASRTTGDQPQHF.

This clone showed up just a few times. The chain joins TRBV4-1 to TRBJ1-4; 9 bases are shared with TRBD1. Per the germline V gene, CDR1 is MGHRA and CDR2 is YSYEKL. V lost 3 bases, J lost 8 bases, and 10 bases stayed unmatched. The CDR3 covers 16 residues. The CDR3 region is CASSQLPGTGNEKLFF. The CDR3 coding sequence is TGCGCCAGCAGCCAGCTTCCCGGGACAGGGAACGAAAAACTGTTTTTT.

This chain connects TRBV10-1 to TRBJ2-5; TRBD1 matches 7 bases. Looked up from germline, CDR1 is WNHNN and CDR2 is SYGVQD (reference sequence). CDR3 size: 14 residues. V dropped 5 bases and J dropped 5; count of bases not matched to a gene: 8. CDR3 residues: CASSSSDRVETQYF. The CDR3 DNA follows: TGCGCCAGCAGTTCTTCCGACAGGGTTGAGACCCAGTACTTC.

The rearrangement joins TRBV4-2 to TRBJ1-3; D is undetermined. The CDR3 loop spans 16 amino acids. V was clipped by 0 bases and J by 0 bases, with 9 bases between them. Germline CDR1 and CDR2: LGHNA and YNFKEQ. The CDR3 DNA reads as TGTGCCAGCAGCCAAGATCCCCTGTTCTCTGGAAACACCATATATTTT. Amino acids: CASSQDPLFSGNTIYF.

The genes are TRBV5-1 and TRBJ1-3; TRBD1 matches 9 bases. V shed 4 bases, J shed 3 bases, and the junction held 5 bases outside the gene matches. The CDR3 totals 15 residues. Germline V gives CDR1 SGHRS, CDR2 YFSETQ. CDR3 DNA: TGCGCCAGCAGCCTGACAGGGGGTTTTGGAAACACCATATATTTT. Translation gives CASSLTGGFGNTIYF.

This clone was found a few times. This chain joins TRBV19 and TRBJ2-5, with D unresolved. The CDR3 sequence is 13 residues long. Germline loops: CDR1 LNHDA, CDR2 SQIVND (reference sequence). The V and J ends lost 6 bases and 5 bases respectively, with 13 bases between them. The CDR3 region is CASSPPGSETQYF. CDR3 DNA sequence: TGTGCCAGTAGCCCTCCCGGGTCCGAGACCCAGTACTTC.